The source of this TCR beta chain is a study of OX40 agonist ivuxolimab in advanced cancers. The CDR3 runs 13 residues. Trimming took 7 bases from V and 1 from J; bases not matched to a gene: 3. Looked up from germline, CDR1 is SGHAT and CDR2 is FQNNGV. Here immunoSEQ multiplex PCR was the method, and the copy in TCRdb shows in-frame clones only, minus some. This sample has 35,000 to 40,000 clones, with about 80% found just once. The receptor was derived from an adult with an advanced solid tumor such as melanoma, head and neck, liver or kidney cancer. The sequencing used CD4+ or CD8+ T cells sorted from blood, collected in a trial of the OX40 agonist ivuxolimab. The chain recombines TRBV11-2 with TRBJ2-5, with 7 bases identical to TRBD1. The CDR3 is CASTGTVQETQYF. The CDR3 nucleotides are TGTGCCAGCACAGGGACAGTCCAAGAGACCCAGTACTTC.